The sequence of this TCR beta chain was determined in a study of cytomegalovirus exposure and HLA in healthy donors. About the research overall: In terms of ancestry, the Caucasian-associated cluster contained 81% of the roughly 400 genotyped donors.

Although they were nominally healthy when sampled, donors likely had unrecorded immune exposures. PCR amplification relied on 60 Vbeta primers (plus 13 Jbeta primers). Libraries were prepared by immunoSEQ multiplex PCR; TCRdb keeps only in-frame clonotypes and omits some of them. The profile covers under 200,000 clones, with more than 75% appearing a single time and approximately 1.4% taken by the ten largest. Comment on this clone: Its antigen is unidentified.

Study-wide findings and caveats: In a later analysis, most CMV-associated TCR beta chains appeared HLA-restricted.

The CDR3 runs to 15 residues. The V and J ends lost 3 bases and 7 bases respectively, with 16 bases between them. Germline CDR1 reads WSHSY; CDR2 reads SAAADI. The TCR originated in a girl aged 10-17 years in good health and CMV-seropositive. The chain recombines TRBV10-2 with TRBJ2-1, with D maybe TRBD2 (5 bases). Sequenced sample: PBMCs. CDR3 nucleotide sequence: TGCGCCAGCAGTGAAATCCTAACATCGGGGAATGAGCAGTTCTTC. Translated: CASSEILTSGNEQFF.